This T cell receptor (beta chain) emerged from a study of blood T cell repertoires in COVID-19 (TCRdb year 2020). For context, the study as a whole: Samples from collaborators originated in the United States, Italy and Spain and spanned both the acute and convalescent phases of COVID-19. The prospective study material was composed of cDNA or gDNA derived from T cells, B-cell-depleted T cells, or PBMCs. Deeply sampled blood TCRbeta repertoires from subjects exposed to, actively infected with, or recovered from COVID-19 were included in the dataset. The repertoires were released in a freely available public database meant as a resource for research on the immune response to SARS-CoV-2. The samples were drawn from two sources: the first 160 participants of the ongoing ImmuneRACE study, and some 1,300 subjects contributed by 6 global collaborators. Nearly every sample came with metadata listing a de-identified subject ID, COVID-19 status, age in years and sex. Where HLA class I and class II types were available, the types were taken from metadata supplied by the sample provider, not from assay-based typing. What the research found in general, with its limitations: How much clinical and demographic metadata was included differed by source and by participant, and the metadata was provided uncurated.

One collaborating source in Seattle enrolled patients during active infection and followed them longitudinally through the course of disease. Whole blood was collected in K2EDTA tubes by collaborating institutions according to the institutions' own protocols. Collaborator samples were shipped for TCRbeta analysis as frozen whole blood, isolated PBMCs, or DNA extracted from either sample type. TCRbeta CDR3 regions were amplified from genomic DNA by means of the immunoSEQ Assay, a bias-controlled multiplex PCR. In the original analysis: The number of nucleated cells in each sample was estimated from the amplification of reference gene primers within the assay. Sequence reads were collapsed and filtered to measure the absolute abundance of every unique TCRbeta CDR3 rearrangement. Productive Simpson clonality was computed per sample as the square root of Simpson's diversity index over productive rearrangements. What TCRdb holds here is the immuneACCESS table cut down to in-frame rearrangements. Part of the clones is not present; checked against another copy, under half of the missing clones reflect an unresolved V gene, and the others are unexplained. That table gives V, J and clone size, and the DNA gave D and trimming. The sample data list more than 300,000 clones, and more than 75% of these were observed just once. About 10% of the sample is in the top ten clones.

The germline V gene encodes CDR1 KGHSH and CDR2 LQKENI. CDR3 length: 17 amino acids, cysteine to phenylalanine. Just CDR3 DNA is preserved here, 51 bases in frame from base 1. The junction shows trimming of 2 bases on V and 6 bases on J, plus 21 bases between the germline ends. As to this clone: Its target antigen remains unknown. Base qualities are not recorded, but no much larger clone differs from it by a single base.

The receptor chain draws on TRBV18 and TRBJ2-3; TRBD1 is a possible D gene, resting on 6 matching bases. The receptor's source is a young woman with COVID-19, enrolled during active disease. Sequencing was carried out using peripheral blood. Here is the DNA: TGTGCCAGCTCACCAGCCCGAGATTTACAGGGTTCGGATACGCAGTATTTT. This is translated as CASSPARDLQGSDTQYF.